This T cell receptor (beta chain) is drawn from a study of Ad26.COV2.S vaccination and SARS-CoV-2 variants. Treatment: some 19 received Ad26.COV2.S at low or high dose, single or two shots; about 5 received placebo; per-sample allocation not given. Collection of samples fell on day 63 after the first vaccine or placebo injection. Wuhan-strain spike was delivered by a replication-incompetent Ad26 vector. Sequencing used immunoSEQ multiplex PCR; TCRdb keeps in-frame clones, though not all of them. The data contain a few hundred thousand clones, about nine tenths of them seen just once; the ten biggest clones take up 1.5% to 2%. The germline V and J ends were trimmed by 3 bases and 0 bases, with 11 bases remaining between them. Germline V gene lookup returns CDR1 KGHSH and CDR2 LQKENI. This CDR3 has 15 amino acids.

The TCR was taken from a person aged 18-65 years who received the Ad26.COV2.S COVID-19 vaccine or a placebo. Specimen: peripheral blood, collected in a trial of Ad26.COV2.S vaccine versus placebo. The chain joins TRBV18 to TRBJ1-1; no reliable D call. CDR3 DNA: TGTGCCAGCTCACCCCGCCGGCAGCTGAACACTGAAGCTTTCTTT. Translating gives CASSPRRQLNTEAFF.